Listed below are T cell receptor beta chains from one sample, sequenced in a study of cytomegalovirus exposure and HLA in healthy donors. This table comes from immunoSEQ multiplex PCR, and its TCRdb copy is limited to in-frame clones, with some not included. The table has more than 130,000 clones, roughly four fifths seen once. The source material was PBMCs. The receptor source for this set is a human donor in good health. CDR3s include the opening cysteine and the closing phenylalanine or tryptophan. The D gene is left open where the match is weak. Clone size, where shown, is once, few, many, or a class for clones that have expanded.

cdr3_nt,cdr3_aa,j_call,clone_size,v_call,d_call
TGTGCCAACCGGACTAGCGGGAGATCTGAGCAGTTCTTC,CANRTSGRSEQFF,TRBJ2-1,once,TRBV6-1,TRBD2
TGTGCCAGCAGCGTTAACACAGATACGCAGTATTTT,CASSVNTDTQYF,TRBJ2-3,.,TRBV9,.
TGTGCCAGCAGTTCTTGGGGGACAGGTAGCACAGATACGCAGTATTTT,CASSSWGTGSTDTQYF,TRBJ2-3,once,TRBV27,TRBD1
TGCGCCAGCAGATTGGGGGCGCCGTACGAGCAGTACTTC,CASRLGAPYEQYF,TRBJ2-7,few,TRBV5-1,.
TGTGCCAGCCTGGGCCCCACTGAAGCTTTCTTT,CASLGPTEAFF,TRBJ1-1,few,TRBV6-1,.
TGTGCCAGCAGTCCGACTCGCGAGATCATGAACACTGAAGCTTTCTTT,CASSPTREIMNTEAFF,TRBJ1-1,.,TRBV6-6,.
TGTGCCAGTAGTATCGGGACAGACAATGAGCAGTTCTTC,CASSIGTDNEQFF,TRBJ2-1,.,TRBV19,TRBD1
TGCGCCAGCAGCCAAGATAGACTAGTTAACGAGCAGTACTTC,CASSQDRLVNEQYF,TRBJ2-7,.,TRBV4-1,.
TGCGCCAGCAGCCAAGATTGGGCTGACTATGGCTACACCTTC,CASSQDWADYGYTF,TRBJ1-2,.,TRBV4-1,.
TGTGCCAGCAGCCCGAAGGGACTAGCGGGGGGCAGAGATACGCAGTATTTT,CASSPKGLAGGRDTQYF,TRBJ2-3,.,TRBV9,TRBD2
TGCGCCAGCAGGGCACCTCTTGAAGCTTTCTTT,CASRAPLEAFF,TRBJ1-1,.,TRBV10-2,.
TGTGCCAGCAGCTCACGTACACGGAGTGTGCAGTACTTC,CASSSRTRSVQYF,TRBJ2-7,.,TRBV11-2,.
TGTGCCAGTAGGAGTCTCTTCGAGGACCAAGAGACCCAGTACTTC,CASRSLFEDQETQYF,TRBJ2-5,once,TRBV19,.
TGTGCCAGCCAGGGAATCGGGAGGGGTGAGCAGTTCTTC,CASQGIGRGEQFF,TRBJ2-1,.,TRBV6-1,TRBD2
TGTGCCAGCAGCTTAGTCTCTGGGACAGGGTTCTACGAGCAGTACTTC,CASSLVSGTGFYEQYF,TRBJ2-7,.,TRBV11-1,TRBD1
TGTGCCAGCAGTTACTCCGGCGGGGAGGGCTACGAGCAGTACTTC,CASSYSGGEGYEQYF,TRBJ2-7,few,TRBV6-5,TRBD2
TGCAGCGCTTCTGGCGGGAGATCGTGGGATGAGCAGTTCTTC,CSASGGRSWDEQFF,TRBJ2-1,few,TRBV29-1,TRBD2
TGCGCCAGCAGCTTGGAAGGCACGGACGGGGATGGCTACACCTTC,CASSLEGTDGDGYTF,TRBJ1-2,.,TRBV5-1,.
TGTGCCAGCAACTACAAATCGGGTCAAAGGATTCAAGAGACCCAGTACTTC,CASNYKSGQRIQETQYF,TRBJ2-5,.,TRBV5-4,.
TGTGCCAGCGTTCCAGCGGGGGCCCTCTCCTACGAGCAGTACTTC,CASVPAGALSYEQYF,TRBJ2-7,few,TRBV28,TRBD2
TGTGCCAGCAGTGTTATGCCCGGTGGGAGTGGCTACACCTTC,CASSVMPGGSGYTF,TRBJ1-2,.,TRBV2,.
TGTGCCAGCTCACCCCGGGACAGGGGCTATGGCTACACCTTC,CASSPRDRGYGYTF,TRBJ1-2,.,TRBV18,TRBD1
TGTGCCAGCAGCTTTCCAGGGAAAGAGACCCAGTACTTC,CASSFPGKETQYF,TRBJ2-5,.,TRBV5-5,.
TGTGCCAGCAGCGTAGTAGGAGTTAGCTCCTACAATGAGCAGTTCTTC,CASSVVGVSSYNEQFF,TRBJ2-1,.,TRBV9,.
TGCGCCAGCAGCTTGGTTATCCAGGGCCCGAACACTGAAGCTTTCTTT,CASSLVIQGPNTEAFF,TRBJ1-1,.,TRBV5-1,.
TGCGCCAGCAGCTTGGAACAGAGCACAGATACGCAGTATTTT,CASSLEQSTDTQYF,TRBJ2-3,few,TRBV5-1,.
TGTGCCAGCAGCGTAGATAGCGAAGAGACCCAGTACTTC,CASSVDSEETQYF,TRBJ2-5,.,TRBV9,.
TGTGCCAGCAGCTTAGTTAGACCCGCGGGCAACACCGGGGAGCTGTTTTTT,CASSLVRPAGNTGELFF,TRBJ2-2,.,TRBV7-9,.
TGTGCTAGCAGCTTAAGAGGAGGGACTAGTTCATTCGAGACCCAGTACTTC,CASSLRGGTSSFETQYF,TRBJ2-5,.,TRBV7-7,TRBD2
TGTGCCAGCAGTTACTCCAGACAGTCTAGCTCCTACGAGCAGTACTTC,CASSYSRQSSSYEQYF,TRBJ2-7,.,TRBV6-6,.